Detailed here is one TCR beta chain. V lost 2 bases and J 7 bases, leaving 12 bases between the germline ends. CDR3 length: 14 amino acids. Germline V gene lookup returns CDR1 MNHEY and CDR2 SVGAGI. The PCR used 60 Vbeta and 13 Jbeta primers. Profiled with immunoSEQ multiplex PCR; TCRdb holds only in-frame clones, not every one. The sample has about 210,000 clones. The sample comes from a study of cytomegalovirus exposure and HLA in healthy donors. The sample consisted of PBMCs. The chain carries TRBV6-5 and TRBJ1-5; D is undetermined. This TCR came from a woman under 40 in good health and CMV-seropositive. CDR3 protein: CASSYPGEDQPQHF. CDR3 nucleotide sequence: TGTGCCAGCAGTTACCCCGGGGAGGACCAGCCCCAGCATTTT.